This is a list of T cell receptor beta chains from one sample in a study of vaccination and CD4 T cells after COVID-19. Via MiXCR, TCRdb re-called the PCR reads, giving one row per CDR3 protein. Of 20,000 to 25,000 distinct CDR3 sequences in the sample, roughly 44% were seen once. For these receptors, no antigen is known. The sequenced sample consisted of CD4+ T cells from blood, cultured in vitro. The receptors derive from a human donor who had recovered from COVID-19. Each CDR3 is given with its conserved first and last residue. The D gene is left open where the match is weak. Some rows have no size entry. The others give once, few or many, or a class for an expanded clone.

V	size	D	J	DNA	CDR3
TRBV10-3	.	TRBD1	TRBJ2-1	TGTGCCATCAGTGAGTCCCCGGGACAGGGGTCCTACAATGAGCAGTTCTTC	CAISESPGQGSYNEQFF
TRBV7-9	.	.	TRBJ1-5	TGTGCCAGCAGCTTAGGCTCTGATAATAATCAGCCCCAGCATTTT	CASSLGSDNNQPQHF
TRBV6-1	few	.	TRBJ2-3	TGTGCCAGCAGTGTGCAGCTTACAGATACGCAGTATTTT	CASSVQLTDTQYF
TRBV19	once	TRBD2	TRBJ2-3	TGTGCCAGTAGTCCTTGGAGCGGGGGGGCATCAGATACGCAGTATTTT	CASSPWSGGASDTQYF
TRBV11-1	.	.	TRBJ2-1	TGTGCCAGCAGCTTAGGGCGCTACAATGAGCAGTTCTTC	CASSLGRYNEQFF
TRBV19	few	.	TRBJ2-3	TGTGCCAGTAGTATAAGATCCGGGATTGGGGACACAGATACGCAGTATTTT	CASSIRSGIGDTDTQYF
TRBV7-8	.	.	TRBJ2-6	TGTGCCAGCAGCTTCGGGGCCTCTGGGGCCAACGTCCTGACTTTC	CASSFGASGANVLTF
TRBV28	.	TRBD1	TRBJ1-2	TGTGCCAGCAGTGTCCAAGACAGGGTTGTCGTTGATGGCTACACCTTC	CASSVQDRVVVDGYTF
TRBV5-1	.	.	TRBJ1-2	TGCGCCAGCAGCAATCCAAACTATGGCTACACCTTC	CASSNPNYGYTF
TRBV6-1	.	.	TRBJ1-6	TGTGCCAGCACCCGGGGGGCGACCTCCTATAATTCACCCCTCCACTTT	CASTRGATSYNSPLHF